This entry lists 30 T cell receptor beta chains sequenced from one sample in a study of cytomegalovirus exposure and HLA in healthy donors. PCR primers comprised 60 Vbeta and 13 Jbeta primers. Produced via immunoSEQ multiplex PCR; TCRdb's table is partial and in-frame only. The sample contains approximately 97,000 clones, around 60% of which appear only once. The sequencing sample was made of PBMCs. All receptors come from a human donor in good health.

The chain combines TRBV7-6 with TRBJ2-2; 12 nucleotides agree with TRBD2. V dropped 3 bases and J dropped 2; count of bases not matched to a gene: 1. The germline V gene has CDR1 SGHVS and CDR2 FNYEAQ. This CDR3 has 16 residues. The CDR3 coding sequence is TGTGCCAGCAGCTTCGGACTAGCGGGAAACACCGGGGAGCTGTTTTTT. It is translated as CASSFGLAGNTGELFF.

This clone was detected only a few times. The chain carries TRBV20-1 and TRBJ2-5, with D possibly being TRBD1 (5 bases). The germline V and J ends were trimmed by 3 bases and 5 bases, with 7 bases remaining between them. Germline values: CDR1 DFQATT, CDR2 SNEGSKA (reference sequence). The CDR3 extends over 11 amino acids. CDR3 amino acids: CSASRVETQYF. The CDR3 DNA is TGCAGTGCTAGCAGGGTGGAGACCCAGTACTTC.

V and J are TRBV19 and TRBJ2-3; 7 bases fit TRBD1. The germline CDR1 and CDR2 sequences are LNHDA and SQIVND (reference sequence). The CDR3 extends over 14 amino acids. The trim removed 7 bases at V and 0 bases at J, leaving 4 bases unmatched. The CDR3 sequence is CASTQGVSTDTQYF. The CDR3 coding sequence is TGTGCCAGTACCCAGGGGGTTAGCACAGATACGCAGTATTTT.

This clone was seen only once. The rearrangement joins TRBV19 to TRBJ2-2; D is perhaps TRBD1 (5 bases). The CDR3 is made up of 13 amino acids. Trimming removed 1 base from V and 6 bases from J, with 6 bases in between. From germline, CDR1 is LNHDA and CDR2 SQIVND (reference sequence). Here the CDR3 reads CASSIGQPGELFF. CDR3 DNA sequence: TGTGCCAGTAGTATAGGACAGCCCGGGGAGCTGTTTTTT.

The chain is built from TRBV18 and TRBJ1-1; possible D gene TRBD1, 5 bases. CDR3 length: 15 residues. Germline V gene lookup returns CDR1 KGHSH and CDR2 LQKENI. The ends were cut back, 3 bases at V and 0 bases at J, with 11 bases in the middle. The CDR3 loop reads CASSPTGGLNTEAFF. The DNA for the CDR3 is TGTGCCAGCTCACCCACGGGGGGTTTGAACACTGAAGCTTTCTTT.

The chain couples TRBV9 to TRBJ2-5, with TRBD2 matching over 10 bases. CDR3 length: 15 residues. CDR1 is SGDLS and CDR2 is YYNGEE in the germline V gene. The junction had 5 bases not matched to a gene; V was cut back by 4 bases and J by 2 bases. The CDR3 protein is CASSPLAGAQETQYF. The CDR3, as DNA: TGTGCCAGCAGCCCTCTAGCGGGAGCGCAAGAGACCCAGTACTTC.

The chain carries TRBV13 and TRBJ2-7; 7 bases map to TRBD1. Germline CDR1 reads PRHDT; CDR2 reads FYEKMQ (reference sequence). The CDR3 sequence is 14 residues long. Trimming at V came to 7 bases and at J to 3 bases, leaving 9 bases not matched to a gene. The CDR3, as DNA: TGTGCCAGCAACATCCAGGGGGAGAACTACGAGCAGTACTTC. Its protein is CASNIQGENYEQYF.

This chain connects TRBV27 to TRBJ1-5; unclear D gene. In germline, CDR1 is MNHEY, CDR2 SMNVEV (reference sequence). V lost 2 bases, J lost 5 bases, and 16 bases lay in between. The CDR3 has 16 residues. CDR3 amino acids: CASSLQTESFHQPQHF. In DNA, the CDR3 is TGTGCCAGCAGTTTACAGACGGAGTCTTTCCATCAGCCCCAGCATTTT.

The chain is built from TRBV11-2 and TRBJ2-5; possible D gene TRBD2, 6 bases. V was pared by 2 bases and J by 5 bases, with 9 bases between. Germline loops: CDR1 SGHAT, CDR2 FQNNGV. This CDR3 region has 13 residues. Here the CDR3 DNA reads TGTGCCAGCAGCTTATGGAGGGCGGAGACCCAGTACTTC. Protein product: CASSLWRAETQYF.

This clone was counted once. At one of its ends the junction is not consistent with the germline gene, which may arise from a read error. V usage is TRBV7-7 and J usage is TRBJ2-3, with D possibly TRBD1 on 5 matching bases. Germline V gives CDR1 SSHAT, CDR2 FNYEAQ (reference sequence). The CDR3 sequence is 14 residues long. Here the CDR3 DNA reads TGTGCTAGCAGCTTAGTAGGGGGCACAGATACGCAGTATTTT. This encodes CASSLVGGTDTQYF.

V usage is TRBV30 and J usage is TRBJ2-7, with TRBD2 identical over 9 bases. V shed 3 bases, J shed 9 bases, and the junction held 9 bases outside the gene matches. The CDR3 covers 13 residues. Germline CDR1 reads GTSNPN; CDR2 reads SVGIG (reference sequence). The CDR3 DNA reads as TGTGCCTGGAGGCCGGCGGGAGGGGGCGGGCAGTACTTC. This sequence encodes CAWRPAGGGGQYF.

The chain is built from TRBV4-1 and TRBJ2-7, with a tentative D call TRBD1 (6 bases). The CDR3 is 15 residues long. The V gene lost 5 bases and the J gene lost 3 bases, with 17 bases spanning the gap. The germline CDR1 and CDR2 sequences are MGHRA and YSYEKL. The CDR3 sequence: CASSVRDQGGYEQYF. In DNA, the CDR3 is TGCGCCAGCAGCGTCCGGGACCAAGGGGGCTACGAGCAGTACTTC.

V and J are TRBV23-1 and TRBJ2-7; TRBD1 is a possible D gene (5 bases). TRBV23-1 is noted as an ORF with a role that remains uncertain. This CDR3 has 13 residues. Trimming cost V 1 base and J 3 bases, with 7 bases left between them. CDR3 DNA: TGCGCCAGCAGTCAATACAGGAACTACGAGCAGTACTTC. Translated: CASSQYRNYEQYF.

This clone was seen only once. The gene calls are TRBV7-3 and TRBJ2-7; D may be TRBD2 (6 bases). The CDR3 totals 15 residues. From germline, CDR1 is SGHTA and CDR2 FQGTGA. The V and J ends lost 1 base and 0 bases respectively, with 10 bases between them. DNA of the CDR3: TGTGCCAGCAGCTTAATGGCGGGAAGCTCCTACGAGCAGTACTTC. It codes for CASSLMAGSSYEQYF.

The chain links TRBV28 to TRBJ2-1; 9 bases align to TRBD2. Germline CDR1 is MDHEN and CDR2 is SYDVKM. This CDR3 is 17 amino acids long. Trimming removed 6 bases from V and 8 bases from J; junction bases left unmatched: 17. The CDR3: CASSHPPVAGAEHEQFF. The DNA of the CDR3 is TGTGCCAGCAGCCACCCTCCAGTAGCGGGAGCGGAGCATGAGCAGTTCTTC.

V gene TRBV2 combines with J gene TRBJ2-1; D is possibly TRBD2 (7 bases). Trimming stripped 7 bases from V and 8 bases from J, with 9 bases between. Germline V gives CDR1 SNHLY, CDR2 FYNNEI. The CDR3 extends over 11 amino acids. CDR3 sequence: CASKGGDEQFF. Here the CDR3 DNA reads TGTGCCAGCAAAGGGGGGGATGAGCAGTTCTTC.

The chain is built from TRBV19 and TRBJ2-2; no reliable D call. Per the germline V gene, CDR1 is LNHDA and CDR2 is SQIVND (reference sequence). V shed 3 bases and J shed 5 bases, with 4 bases lying between them. CDR3 size: 12 residues. DNA for the CDR3: TGTGCCAGTAGTATGCAGACCGGGGAGCTGTTTTTT. This sequence encodes CASSMQTGELFF.

This clone was detected only once. The chain uses TRBV7-9 and TRBJ2-7, with D maybe TRBD2 (6 bases). V gave up 2 bases and J gave up 6 bases, with 11 bases separating them. CDR1 is SEHNR and CDR2 is FQNEAQ in the germline V gene (reference sequence). CDR3 length: 13 amino acids. The CDR3 DNA reads TGTGCCAGCAGCTTACGGGAGTACAGCGAGCAGTACTTC. Protein: CASSLREYSEQYF. The full variable domain, in which reference TRBV7-9 and TRBJ2-7 provide the parts outside the CDR3, is DTGVSQNPRHKITKRGQNVTFRCDPISEHNRLYWYRQTLGQGPEFLTYFQNEAQLEKSRLLSDRFSAERPKGSFSTLEIQRTEQGDSAMYLCASSLREYSEQYFGPGTRLTVT.

V gene TRBV5-1 combines with J gene TRBJ1-1; no reliable D call. From germline, CDR1 is SGHRS and CDR2 YFSETQ. This CDR3 region has 14 residues. Trimming cost V 1 base and J 1 base, with 8 bases left between them. CDR3 sequence reads: CASSLKAANTEAFF. In DNA, the CDR3 is TGCGCCAGCAGCTTGAAAGCGGCGAACACTGAAGCTTTCTTT.

The CDR3 loop reads CASSRELYNEQFF. The DNA of the CDR3 is TGTGCCAGCAGCCGGGAGTTGTACAATGAGCAGTTCTTC. V and J are TRBV14 and TRBJ2-1; D perhaps matches TRBD2 (5 bases). The CDR3 contains 13 residues. V lost 4 bases and J 4 bases, leaving 8 bases between the germline ends. Per germline, CDR1 SGHDN and CDR2 FVKESK.

The chain links TRBV7-2 to TRBJ2-6, with D unclear. The V gene's germline CDR1 is SGHTA and CDR2 FQGNSA. The germline V and J ends were trimmed by 7 bases and 0 bases, with 10 bases remaining between them. The CDR3 spans 15 residues. This chain's CDR3 is CASTPGFSGANVLTF. DNA for the CDR3: TGTGCCAGCACCCCAGGCTTCTCTGGGGCCAACGTCCTGACTTTC.

This clone was observed a handful of times. The chain links TRBV7-3 to TRBJ2-1; TRBD2 is a possible D gene (6 bases). Germline CDR1 is SGHTA and CDR2 is FQGTGA. V was cut by 2 bases and J by 4 bases, with 12 bases left in between. The CDR3 spans 15 residues. The chain's CDR3 is CASSLVLALYNEQFF. The DNA for the CDR3 is TGTGCCAGCAGCTTAGTCCTAGCGTTATACAATGAGCAGTTCTTC.

V usage is TRBV6-1 and J usage is TRBJ2-2; D remains unclear. This CDR3 comprises 15 residues. Germline assignment: CDR1 MNHNS and CDR2 SASEGT. Trimming removed 6 bases from V and 0 bases from J, with 11 bases in between. The CDR3, as DNA: TGTGCCAGCAGCCCATTGGCGGCGAACACCGGGGAGCTGTTTTTT. Translated: CASSPLAANTGELFF.

The rearrangement uses TRBV5-1 and TRBJ2-1; the match to TRBD1 covers 7 bases. The V gene's germline CDR1 is SGHRS and CDR2 YFSETQ. V shed 4 bases, J shed 5 bases, and the junction held 6 bases outside the gene matches. CDR3 length: 14 amino acids. The CDR3 region is CASSLQGIHNEQFF. CDR3 bases: TGCGCCAGCAGCCTACAGGGGATCCACAATGAGCAGTTCTTC.

A few counts support this clone. This chain joins TRBV5-1 and TRBJ1-1, with 8 bases aligning to TRBD1. This CDR3 contains 15 residues. With V trimmed by 0 bases and J by 1 base, 2 bases remained unmatched. CDR1 SGHRS and CDR2 YFSETQ come from the germline V gene. The CDR3 coding sequence is TGCGCCAGCAGCTTGGGCAGGGGGCAGAACACTGAAGCTTTCTTT. Amino acid sequence: CASSLGRGQNTEAFF.

In DNA, the CDR3 is TGTGCCAGCAGCCCGACAGGTTCTTCTTACGAGCAGTACTTC. Its translation is CASSPTGSSYEQYF. The rearrangement links TRBV7-6 to TRBJ2-7; D is perhaps TRBD1 (6 bases). Trimming pared 5 bases from V and 4 bases from J, leaving 15 bases between. The germline V gene encodes CDR1 SGHVS and CDR2 FNYEAQ. The CDR3 contains 14 residues. The full variable domain, rest sourced from reference TRBV7-6 and TRBJ2-7, is GAGVSQSPRYKVTKRGQDVALRCDPISGHVSLYWYRQALGQGPEFLTYFNYEAQQDKSGLPNDRFSAERPEGSISTLTIQRTEQRDSAMYRCASSPTGSSYEQYFGPGTRLTVT.

The chain joins TRBV5-8 to TRBJ1-4; D is unclear. This CDR3 contains 14 residues. Germline V gene sequence: CDR1 SGHTS, CDR2 YDEGEE. Trimming removed 4 bases from V and 0 bases from J, with 7 bases in between. The CDR3 region has the DNA TGTGCCAGCAGCGCGGAATCAACTAATGAAAAACTGTTTTTT. It yields the protein CASSAESTNEKLFF.

This chain connects TRBV27 to TRBJ2-5, with D perhaps matching TRBD1 (6 bases). This CDR3 contains 16 residues. The V end was cut by 6 bases, the J end by 5 bases, with 22 bases between. Germline V gene data show CDR1 as MNHEY and CDR2 as SMNVEV (reference sequence). The DNA for the CDR3 is TGTGCCAGCAGCCCAAAACAGGGTTTGTGGGGGGAGACCCAGTACTTC. It yields the protein CASSPKQGLWGETQYF.

In DNA, the CDR3 is TGCGCCAGCAGCCAAGGCCCGGGAAATGGCTACACCTTC. It translates to CASSQGPGNGYTF. The chain uses TRBV4-1 and TRBJ1-2; D gene uncertain. The CDR3 length is 13 residues. CDR1 MGHRA and CDR2 YSYEKL come from the germline V gene. V was cut by 1 base and J by 6 bases, with 9 bases left in between.

V usage is TRBV14 and J usage is TRBJ2-2; TRBD2 is a possible D gene (6 bases). The V gene's germline CDR1 is SGHDN and CDR2 FVKESK. Trimming removed 4 bases at V and 1 base at J, with 13 bases between. CDR3 length equals 16 residues. Here the CDR3 reads CASSRPGLMNTGELFF. For the CDR3, the DNA is TGTGCCAGCAGCCGGCCGGGACTGATGAACACCGGGGAGCTGTTTTTT.